This TCR beta chain was sequenced during a study of control samples from healthy donors and cancer patients. CDR1 is MDHEN and CDR2 is SYDVKM in the germline V gene. V was pared by 3 bases and J by 12 bases, with 5 bases of the junction left unmatched. The CDR3 length is 12 residues. TCRdb's copy holds only in-frame clones and misses some; the assay was immunoSEQ multiplex PCR. Of 70,000 to 80,000 clones listed, roughly 84% are singletons. The sequenced sample was blood. The V gene is TRBV28, the J gene TRBJ1-2; 9 nucleotides agree with TRBD1. This sequence originates from a woman aged 45-65 years in good health. The CDR3 here is CASSLRTGENTF. DNA of the CDR3: TGTGCCAGCAGTTTGCGGACAGGGGAGAACACCTTC.